This TCR beta chain was sequenced during a study of OX40 agonist ivuxolimab in advanced cancers. Findings and caveats of the study: Antigens targeted by the expanded peripheral T cells were not determined. The authors also found low normalized T-cell clonal expansion in some nonresponders. CD4+ T cells averaged fewer expanded clones than CD8+ T cells.

About this clone itself: Antigen unknown.

Produced via immunoSEQ multiplex PCR; TCRdb's table is partial and in-frame only. Of under 45,000 clones listed, approximately 75% are singletons. The sequence was obtained from an adult with an advanced solid tumor such as melanoma, head and neck, liver or kidney cancer. Specimen: CD4+ or CD8+ T cells sorted from blood, collected in a trial of the OX40 agonist ivuxolimab.

The CDR3 sequence: CASSPGVSLTGELFF. CDR3 bases: TGTGCCAGCAGCCCTGGGGTATCCCTCACCGGGGAGCTGTTTTTT. The rearrangement links TRBV7-8 to TRBJ2-2; no firm D call. This CDR3 comprises 15 residues. In germline, CDR1 is SGHVS, CDR2 FQNEAQ. Trimming shortened V by 5 bases and J by 4 bases, and 14 bases separated the two germline ends.